The 29 T cell receptor beta chains in this list originate from one sample, sequenced in a study of T cells in Graves' hyperthyroidism and ophthalmopathy. Amplified regions were TCR beta CDR3 sequences from RNA transcripts. The HTBI set primed first-round TCR CDR3 RT-PCR. A single record per CDR3 protein comes from TCRdb applying MiXCR to the multiplex PCR reads. The table has fewer than 200,000 distinct CDR3 sequences, 17% seen once. Sequencing input: blood. The source is a woman aged 50 to 60 with Graves' hyperthyroidism.

This clonotype has ten or more counts. The V gene is TRBV11-2, the J gene TRBJ2-2; D might be TRBD1 (5 bases). Trimming stripped 7 bases from V and 2 bases from J, with 8 bases between. There are 13 residues in the CDR3. Germline assignment: CDR1 SGHAT and CDR2 FQNNGV. The CDR3 protein is CASNQGNTGELFF. In nucleotides, the CDR3 is TGTGCCAGCAATCAGGGTAACACCGGGGAGCTGTTTTTT.

This clonotype was recorded many times. This chain connects TRBV7-6 to TRBJ2-1; TRBD1 matches 7 bases. Germline V gene data show CDR1 as SGHVS and CDR2 as FNYEAQ. V dropped 1 base and J dropped 2; count of bases not matched to a gene: 2. The CDR3 contains 15 residues. Here the CDR3 DNA reads TGTGCCAGCAGCTTAGATACAGGGGCCTACAATGAGCAGTTCTTC. This gives the protein CASSLDTGAYNEQFF. The full variable domain, in which reference TRBV7-6 and TRBJ2-1 provide the parts outside the CDR3, is GAGVSQSPRYKVTKRGQDVALRCDPISGHVSLYWYRQALGQGPEFLTYFNYEAQQDKSGLPNDRFSAERPEGSISTLTIQRTEQRDSAMYRCASSLDTGAYNEQFFGPGTRLTVL.

This clonotype occurred many times. This rearrangement joins TRBV7-9 to TRBJ1-6; the match to TRBD1 covers 8 bases. CDR3 length: 14 residues. V dropped 5 bases and J dropped 6; count of bases not matched to a gene: 3. Germline lookup yields CDR1 SEHNR and CDR2 FQNEAQ (reference sequence). The CDR3 nucleotides are TGTGCCAGCAGCCCCACAGGGGGTAATTCACCCCTCCACTTT. Translated: CASSPTGGNSPLHF.

This clonotype was counted ten times or more. The chain employs TRBV20-1 and TRBJ2-2; 10 bases agree with TRBD1. CDR1 is DFQATT and CDR2 is SNEGSKA in the germline V gene (reference sequence). Trimming took 3 bases from V and 6 from J; bases not matched to a gene: 10. This CDR3 is 16 amino acids long. The DNA of the CDR3 is TGCAGTGCTAGTGAAAGGGGGACAGGGGTTGCCGGGGAGCTGTTTTTT. It translates to CSASERGTGVAGELFF.

This clonotype was counted ten times or more. CDR3: CASSGADRGSYEQYF. The CDR3 DNA sequence: TGCGCCAGCAGCGGGGCGGACAGGGGGTCCTACGAGCAGTACTTC. This sequence joins TRBV5-1 and TRBJ2-7; 10 nucleotides agree with TRBD1. This CDR3 contains 15 residues. Losses at the gene ends were 4 bases for V and 1 base for J; bases not matched to a gene: 5. Germline V gene lookup returns CDR1 SGHRS and CDR2 YFSETQ.

The table lists this clonotype with many counts. The CDR3 here is CASSLNRGNSNEKLFF. The CDR3, as DNA: TGTGCCAGCAGTTTGAACAGGGGGAACTCTAATGAAAAACTGTTTTTT. This chain uses TRBV28 with TRBJ1-4; TRBD1 matches 8 bases. The CDR3 length is 16 residues. Losses at the gene ends were 3 bases for V and 3 bases for J; bases not matched to a gene: 6. Germline-derived CDR1 and CDR2 are MDHEN and SYDVKM.

The rearrangement links TRBV28 to TRBJ1-5, with 8 bases that match TRBD1. Per the germline V gene, CDR1 is MDHEN and CDR2 is SYDVKM. V lost 3 bases to trimming and J lost 7 bases; unmatched junction nucleotides: 11. The CDR3 covers 16 residues. DNA for the CDR3: TGTGCCAGCAGTTTCCCAGGGGGCGCGTCAAACCAGCCCCAGCATTTT. It encodes CASSFPGGASNQPQHF.

The V call is TRBV14, the J call TRBJ2-6; unclear D gene. Trimming cost V 4 bases and J 3 bases, with 16 bases left between them. The CDR3 extends over 17 amino acids. In germline, CDR1 is SGHDN, CDR2 FVKESK. The CDR3 nucleotides read TGTGCCAGCAGCCTTCAGCGACCTGGGGTTGGGGCCAACGTCCTGACTTTC. Its protein is CASSLQRPGVGANVLTF.

The rearrangement uses TRBV30 and TRBJ1-2; the D is unclear. The germline CDR1 and CDR2 sequences are GTSNPN and SVGIG (reference sequence). V lost 0 bases to trimming and J lost 5 bases, with 10 bases between them. The CDR3 length is 13 residues. The CDR3 protein is CAWSVRMDYGYTF. The CDR3 bases are TGTGCCTGGAGTGTACGGATGGATTATGGCTACACCTTC.

The chain carries TRBV20-1 and TRBJ2-7, with no clear D. CDR1 is DFQATT and CDR2 is SNEGSKA in the germline V gene (reference sequence). Trimming left V 5 bases short and J 3 bases short, with 11 bases between. The CDR3 runs to 12 residues. CDR3 sequence reads: CSAGMSDYEQYF. In DNA form, the CDR3 reads TGCAGTGCTGGTATGAGTGACTACGAGCAGTACTTC.

This clonotype was found many times. CDR3: CASSQPGESYNEQFF. The CDR3 DNA sequence: TGTGCCAGCAGCCAACCAGGGGAATCCTACAATGAGCAGTTCTTC. The chain carries TRBV3-1 and TRBJ2-1; weak D call: TRBD1 (6 bases). Germline lookup yields CDR1 LGHDT and CDR2 YNNKEL (reference sequence). The CDR3 spans 15 residues. Trimming removed 2 bases at V and 1 base at J, with 9 bases between.

This clonotype occurred many times. V gene TRBV7-9 combines with J gene TRBJ2-7; D uncertain. V shed 4 bases and J shed 3 bases, with 7 bases lying between them. There are 12 residues in the CDR3. The germline CDR1 and CDR2 sequences are SEHNR and FQNEAQ (reference sequence). The DNA of the CDR3 is TGTGCCAGCAGCTCAAGGGTCTACGAGCAGTACTTC. This sequence encodes CASSSRVYEQYF.

This clonotype was seen only a few times. This rearrangement joins TRBV19 to TRBJ1-5; D is uncertain. CDR1 and CDR2 from the germline V gene are LNHDA and SQIVND (reference sequence). This CDR3 is 15 amino acids long. The V gene lost 2 bases and the J gene lost 3 bases, with 11 bases spanning the gap. The CDR3 DNA is TGTGCCAGTAGTATATGGGGTTTGGACAATCAGCCCCAGCATTTT. Translating it yields CASSIWGLDNQPQHF.

This clonotype was found many times. The chain couples TRBV29-1 to TRBJ1-5; D is unclear. The germline V gene encodes CDR1 SQVTM and CDR2 ANQGSEA. The CDR3 covers 13 residues. V gave up 0 bases and J gave up 3 bases, with 6 bases separating them. The CDR3 DNA is TGCAGCGTTGAAGACCAGCCCAATCAGCCCCAGCATTTT. It translates to CSVEDQPNQPQHF.

Of note for this clonotype: A much more abundant neighbour one base away suggests this may be a read error. V is TRBV7-6 and J is TRBJ2-5, with 14 nucleotides matching TRBD2. This CDR3 is built from 16 residues. The V gene's germline CDR1 is SGHVS and CDR2 FNYEAQ. Here the CDR3 DNA reads TGTGCCAGCAGCTCGAGACTAGCGGGGGGGAAAGAGACCAAGTACTTC. It codes for CASSSRLAGGKETKYF.

This clonotype was recorded at least ten times. This chain joins TRBV5-1 and TRBJ1-2; 11 nucleotides match TRBD1. CDR1 and CDR2 (germline): SGHRS, YFSETQ. The CDR3 length is 15 residues. V was pared by 3 bases and J by 7 bases, with 8 bases of the junction left unmatched. CDR3 in amino acids: CASSSFSGTGGGYTF. In nucleotides, the CDR3 is TGCGCCAGCAGCTCCTTCTCAGGGACAGGGGGTGGCTACACCTTC.

The chain links TRBV29-1 to TRBJ1-1, with D unresolved. V was shortened by 6 bases and J by 1 base, with 15 bases between the two germline ends. Germline V gene sequence: CDR1 SQVTM, CDR2 ANQGSEA. CDR3 length: 14 residues. CDR3 DNA sequence: TGCAGCGTGTTCTTCGGGTCGGGGAACACTGAAGCTTTCTTT. It encodes CSVFFGSGNTEAFF.

This clonotype was counted many times. The chain carries TRBV20-1 and TRBJ1-1; D is ambiguous. CDR3 length: 14 amino acids. Per germline, CDR1 DFQATT and CDR2 SNEGSKA (reference sequence). The V and J ends lost 4 bases and 2 bases respectively, with 14 bases between them. DNA of the CDR3: TGCAGTGCTAACCCCCGAACAGATAACACTGAAGCTTTCTTT. Protein sequence: CSANPRTDNTEAFF.

This clonotype was seen many times. This chain connects TRBV12-3 or TRBV12-4 to TRBJ1-1; TRBD1 agrees at 7 bases. The CDR3 is made up of 15 amino acids. Trimming cost V 2 bases and J 1 base; bases outside gene matches: 4. As DNA, the CDR3 is TGTGCCAGCAGTTTACTAGGGGGCCGGAACACTGAAGCTTTCTTT. Its protein product is CASSLLGGRNTEAFF.

The chain employs TRBV15 and TRBJ1-6; no reliable D call. Germline V lookup: CDR1 LNHNV, CDR2 YYDKDF (reference sequence). This CDR3 has 16 residues. V was trimmed by 3 bases and J by 0 bases, leaving 9 bases between them. The CDR3 bases are TGTGCCACCAGCAGGGCCCCCAGCTCCTATAATTCACCCCTCCACTTT. Its protein is CATSRAPSSYNSPLHF.

This clonotype was seen many times. V and J are TRBV20-1 and TRBJ1-3, with a possible D match to TRBD1 (5 bases). Germline V gene sequence: CDR1 DFQATT, CDR2 SNEGSKA (reference sequence). The length of the CDR3 is 14 residues. V shed 3 bases and J shed 0 bases, with 9 bases lying between them. The CDR3 is CSASTGSSGNTIYF. In nucleotides, the CDR3 is TGCAGTGCTAGCACAGGCTCCTCTGGAAACACCATATATTTT.

A word on this clonotype: Compared with germline, one end of the junction differs, possibly owing to a read error. The chain uses TRBV4-1 and TRBJ2-1; 11 nucleotides match TRBD2. The germline CDR1 and CDR2 sequences are MGHRA and YSYEKL. The CDR3 totals 17 residues. The CDR3 loop is CASRQEVAGGRYNEQFF. As DNA, the CDR3 is TGTGCCAGCAGGCAAGAAGTAGCGGGGGGGCGATACAATGAGCAGTTCTTC.

This clonotype has at least ten counts. The V gene is TRBV19, the J gene TRBJ1-5; a weak D match, TRBD1 (5 bases). The CDR3 is made up of 14 amino acids. Germline V CDR1 and CDR2: LNHDA, SQIVND (reference sequence). Between the trimmed V and J ends, which lost 3 bases and 3 bases, there was a span of 9 bases. In nucleotides, the CDR3 is TGTGCCAGTAGTATTGGAGGGGTCAATCAGCCCCAGCATTTT. This encodes CASSIGGVNQPQHF.

The table lists this clonotype with many counts. This chain joins TRBV29-1 and TRBJ2-1, with 12 bases that match TRBD1. This CDR3 has 15 residues. Per the germline V gene, CDR1 is SQVTM and CDR2 is ANQGSEA. V shed 3 bases, J shed 9 bases, and the junction held 9 bases outside the gene matches. CDR3 loop: CSVDLQGGQGAEQFF. The CDR3, as DNA: TGCAGCGTTGATCTCCAAGGGGGACAGGGGGCTGAGCAGTTCTTC.

The genes are TRBV6-2 or TRBV6-3 and TRBJ2-2; the D is unclear. V lost 9 bases, J lost 0 bases, and 14 bases lay in between. CDR1 is MNHEY and CDR2 is SVGEGT in the germline V gene. This CDR3 contains 15 residues. DNA for the CDR3: TGTGCCAGTGGGCCTGACAACGCGAACACCGGGGAGCTGTTTTTT. Its translation: CASGPDNANTGELFF.

This clonotype was picked up many times. The chain combines TRBV3-1 with TRBJ2-7; 11 nucleotides match TRBD1. This CDR3 region has 16 residues. Per the germline V gene, CDR1 is LGHDT and CDR2 is YNNKEL (reference sequence). With V trimmed by 1 base and J by 4 bases, 6 bases remained unmatched. The DNA of the CDR3 is TGTGCCAGCAGCCAAGGTCCGGGACAGGGGGGTTACGAGCAGTACTTC. Its translation is CASSQGPGQGGYEQYF.

Regarding this clonotype: The junction and the germline gene differ at one end; a read error may be behind it. The genes are TRBV14 and TRBJ2-2; D might be TRBD2 (5 bases). The germline V gene encodes CDR1 SGHDN and CDR2 FVKESK. The CDR3 spans 14 residues. This CDR3 reads CASSKEGSTGELFF. The CDR3 nucleotides read TGTGCCAGCAGCAAAGAGGGAAGTACCGGGGAGCTGTTTTTT.

This clonotype came up many times. The V call is TRBV9, the J call TRBJ2-1, with 9 bases aligning to TRBD2. The V and J ends lost 0 bases and 8 bases, in that order; junction bases with no gene match: 3. Per the germline V gene, CDR1 is SGDLS and CDR2 is YYNGEE. This CDR3 comprises 14 residues. The CDR3 region has the DNA TGTGCCAGCAGCGTAGGCGGGGGGGCTGATGAGCAGTTCTTC. Its translation is CASSVGGGADEQFF.

V and J are TRBV7-2 and TRBJ2-2; no firm D call. V gave up 2 bases and J gave up 5 bases, with 6 bases separating them. Germline CDR1 reads SGHTA; CDR2 reads FQGNSA. CDR3 size: 13 residues. This CDR3 is CASSLLRTGELFF. The CDR3, as DNA: TGTGCCAGCAGCTTACTTCGTACCGGGGAGCTGTTTTTT.